This record covers a single TCR beta chain. Its antigen is undetermined. The germline V gene has CDR1 SGHNT and CDR2 YENEEA. The V gene lost 1 base and the J gene lost 3 bases, with 15 bases spanning the gap. The length of the CDR3 is 16 residues. This sample stems from a study of graft-versus-host responses after intestinal transplantation. Across the whole study: Recipients underwent multivisceral, liver-intestinal, or isolated intestinal transplants. Tacrolimus and steroids were given for two to three years to all recipients after anti-thymocyte globulin induction.

Profiling relied on immunoSEQ multiplex PCR, and the TCRdb table lists in-frame clones only, not all of them. The data contain tens of thousands of clones, 75% to 95% of them singletons. The study, taken as a whole, reports: Recipient-marrow GvH clones were detected, some having first appeared in ileum or blood.

This sequence joins TRBV11-3 and TRBJ1-1; D is uncertain. The source of this sequence is a human donor who received an intestinal transplant. The sample in question was unstimulated CD4+ T cells sorted from spleen or lymph node cells, obtained before intestinal transplant. The CDR3 loop reads CASSLVASIIHTEAFF. The CDR3 DNA reads as TGTGCCAGCAGCTTAGTAGCTTCGATCATTCACACTGAAGCTTTCTTT.